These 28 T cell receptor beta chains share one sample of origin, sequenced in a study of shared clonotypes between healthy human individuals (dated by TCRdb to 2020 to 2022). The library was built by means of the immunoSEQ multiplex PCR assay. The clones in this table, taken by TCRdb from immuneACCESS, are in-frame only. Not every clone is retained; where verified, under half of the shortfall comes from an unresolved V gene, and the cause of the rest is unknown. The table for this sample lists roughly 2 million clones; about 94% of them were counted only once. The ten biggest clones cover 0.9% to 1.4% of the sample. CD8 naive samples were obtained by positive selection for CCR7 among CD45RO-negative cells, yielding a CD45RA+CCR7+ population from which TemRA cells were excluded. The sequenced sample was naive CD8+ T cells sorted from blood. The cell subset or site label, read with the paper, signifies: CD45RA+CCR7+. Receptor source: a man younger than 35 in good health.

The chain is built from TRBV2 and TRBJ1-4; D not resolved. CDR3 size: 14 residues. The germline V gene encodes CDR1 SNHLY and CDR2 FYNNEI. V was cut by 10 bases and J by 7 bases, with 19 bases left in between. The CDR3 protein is CATLKTAFSEKLFF. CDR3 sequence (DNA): TGTGCCACCCTAAAAACAGCGTTTTCTGAAAAACTGTTTTTT.

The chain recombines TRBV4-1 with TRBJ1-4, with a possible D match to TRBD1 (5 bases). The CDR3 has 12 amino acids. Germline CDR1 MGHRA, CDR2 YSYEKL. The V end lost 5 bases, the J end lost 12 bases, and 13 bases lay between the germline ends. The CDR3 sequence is CASSDAGRELFF. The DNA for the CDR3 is TGCGCCAGCAGCGACGCAGGGAGGGAACTGTTTTTT.

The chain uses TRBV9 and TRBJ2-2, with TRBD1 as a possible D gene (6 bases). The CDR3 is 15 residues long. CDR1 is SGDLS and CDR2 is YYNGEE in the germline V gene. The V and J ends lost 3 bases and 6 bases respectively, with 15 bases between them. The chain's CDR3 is CASSAGSWGPGELFF. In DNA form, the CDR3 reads TGTGCCAGCAGCGCCGGGTCGTGGGGGCCCGGGGAGCTGTTTTTT. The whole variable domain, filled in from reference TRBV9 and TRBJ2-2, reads DSGVTQTPKHLITATGQRVTLRCSPRSGDLSVYWYQQSLDQGLQFLIQYYNGEERAKGNILERFSAQQFPDLHSELNLSSLELGDSALYFCASSAGSWGPGELFFGEGSRLTVL.

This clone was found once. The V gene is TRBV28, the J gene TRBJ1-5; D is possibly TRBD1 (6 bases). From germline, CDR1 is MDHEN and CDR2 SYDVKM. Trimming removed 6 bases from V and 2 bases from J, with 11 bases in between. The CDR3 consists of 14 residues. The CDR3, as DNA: TGTGCCAGCAGAGAGACAGGAGGCAATCAGCCCCAGCATTTT. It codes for CASRETGGNQPQHF.

CDR3: CSAPSREQYF. CDR3 nucleotide sequence: TGCAGTGCTCCTTCACGGGAGCAGTACTTC. The chain is built from TRBV20-1 and TRBJ2-7; D gene ambiguous. Germline V CDR1 and CDR2: DFQATT, SNEGSKA (reference sequence). Trimming cost V 5 bases and J 7 bases, with 9 bases left between them. This CDR3 is 10 amino acids long.

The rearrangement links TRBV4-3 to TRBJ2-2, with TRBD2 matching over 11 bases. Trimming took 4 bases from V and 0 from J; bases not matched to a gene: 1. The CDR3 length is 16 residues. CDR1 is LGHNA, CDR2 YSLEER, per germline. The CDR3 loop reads CASSPGLAANTGELFF. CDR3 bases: TGCGCCAGCAGCCCGGGACTAGCGGCGAACACCGGGGAGCTGTTTTTT.

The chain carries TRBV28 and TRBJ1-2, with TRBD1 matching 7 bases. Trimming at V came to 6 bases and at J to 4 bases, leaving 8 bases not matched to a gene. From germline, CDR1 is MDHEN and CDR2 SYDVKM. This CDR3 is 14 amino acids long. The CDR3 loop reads CASSHGQASYGYTF. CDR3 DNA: TGTGCCAGCAGCCATGGACAGGCAAGCTATGGCTACACCTTC.

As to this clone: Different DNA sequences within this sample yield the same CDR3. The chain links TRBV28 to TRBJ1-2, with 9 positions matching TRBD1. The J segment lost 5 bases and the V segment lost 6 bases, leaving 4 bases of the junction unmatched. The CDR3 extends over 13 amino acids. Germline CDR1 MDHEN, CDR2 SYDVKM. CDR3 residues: CASSPGTGYGYTF. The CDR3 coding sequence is TGTGCCAGCAGCCCCGGGACAGGGTATGGCTACACCTTC.

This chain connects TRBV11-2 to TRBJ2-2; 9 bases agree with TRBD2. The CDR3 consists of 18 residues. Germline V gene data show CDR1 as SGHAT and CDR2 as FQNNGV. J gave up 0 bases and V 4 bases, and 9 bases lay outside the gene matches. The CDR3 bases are TGTGCCAGCAGCTCCCTTAGCGGGGGCCCATCGAACACCGGGGAGCTGTTTTTT. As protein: CASSSLSGGPSNTGELFF.

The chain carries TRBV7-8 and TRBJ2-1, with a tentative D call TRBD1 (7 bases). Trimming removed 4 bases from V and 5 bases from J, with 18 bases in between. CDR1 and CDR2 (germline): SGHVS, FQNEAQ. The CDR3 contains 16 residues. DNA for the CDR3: TGTGCCAGCAGCTCGGACCAGGGGGGTACAGACAATGAGCAGTTCTTC. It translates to CASSSDQGGTDNEQFF.

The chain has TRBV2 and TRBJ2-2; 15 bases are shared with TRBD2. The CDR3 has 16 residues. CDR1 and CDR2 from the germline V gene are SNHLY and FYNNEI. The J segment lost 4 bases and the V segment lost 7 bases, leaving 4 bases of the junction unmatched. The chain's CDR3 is CASTLGLAGGTGELFF. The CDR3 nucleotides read TGTGCCAGCACCCTGGGACTAGCGGGGGGCACCGGGGAGCTGTTTTTT.

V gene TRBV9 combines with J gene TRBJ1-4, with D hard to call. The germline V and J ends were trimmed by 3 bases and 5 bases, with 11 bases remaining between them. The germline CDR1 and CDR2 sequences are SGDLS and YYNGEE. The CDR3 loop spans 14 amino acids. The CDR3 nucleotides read TGTGCCAGCAGCGAGGGCGGAGAAAATGAAAAACTGTTTTTT. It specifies CASSEGGENEKLFF.

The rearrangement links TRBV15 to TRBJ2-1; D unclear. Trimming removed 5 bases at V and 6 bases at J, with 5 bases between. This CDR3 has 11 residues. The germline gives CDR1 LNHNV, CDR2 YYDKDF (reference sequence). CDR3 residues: CATSGANEQFF. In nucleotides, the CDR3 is TGTGCCACCAGCGGAGCCAATGAGCAGTTCTTC.

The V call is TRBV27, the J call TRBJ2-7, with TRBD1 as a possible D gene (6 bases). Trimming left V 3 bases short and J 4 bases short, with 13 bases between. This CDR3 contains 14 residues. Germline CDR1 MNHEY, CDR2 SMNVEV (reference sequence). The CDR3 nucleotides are TGTGCCAGCAGTTTTCGACAGGTTGGTTACGAGCAGTACTTC. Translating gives CASSFRQVGYEQYF.

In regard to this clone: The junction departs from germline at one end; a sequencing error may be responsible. CDR3 region: CASSLKGLGNQPQHF. The CDR3 DNA is TGTGCTAGCAGCTTAAAAGGTCTGGGAAATCAGCCCCAGCATTTT. This chain uses TRBV7-7 with TRBJ1-5; D not certain. Germline lookup yields CDR1 SSHAT and CDR2 FNYEAQ (reference sequence). This CDR3 spans 15 amino acids.

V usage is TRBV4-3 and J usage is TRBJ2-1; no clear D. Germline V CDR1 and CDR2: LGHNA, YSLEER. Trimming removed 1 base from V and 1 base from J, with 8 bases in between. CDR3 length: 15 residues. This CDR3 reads CASSQGIVSYNEQFF. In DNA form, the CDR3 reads TGCGCCAGCAGCCAAGGAATAGTTTCCTACAATGAGCAGTTCTTC.

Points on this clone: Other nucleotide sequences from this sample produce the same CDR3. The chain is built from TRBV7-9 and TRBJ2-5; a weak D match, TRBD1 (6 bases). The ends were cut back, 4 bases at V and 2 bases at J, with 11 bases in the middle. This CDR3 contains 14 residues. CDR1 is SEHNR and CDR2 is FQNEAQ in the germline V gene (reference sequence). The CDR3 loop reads CASSSSTGQETQYF. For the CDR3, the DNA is TGTGCCAGCAGCTCCTCGACAGGACAAGAGACCCAGTACTTC.

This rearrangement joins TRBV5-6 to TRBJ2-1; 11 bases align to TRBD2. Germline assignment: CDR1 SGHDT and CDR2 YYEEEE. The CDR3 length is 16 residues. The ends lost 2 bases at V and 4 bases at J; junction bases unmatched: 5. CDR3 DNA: TGTGCCAGCAGCTTAGGGACTAGCGGACGATACAATGAGCAGTTCTTC. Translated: CASSLGTSGRYNEQFF.

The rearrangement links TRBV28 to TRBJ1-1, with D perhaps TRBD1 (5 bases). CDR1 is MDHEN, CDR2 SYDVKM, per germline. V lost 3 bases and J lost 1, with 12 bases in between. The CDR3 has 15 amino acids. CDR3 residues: CASSLNRGANTEAFF. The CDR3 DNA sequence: TGTGCCAGCAGTTTGAATCGTGGGGCGAACACTGAAGCTTTCTTT.

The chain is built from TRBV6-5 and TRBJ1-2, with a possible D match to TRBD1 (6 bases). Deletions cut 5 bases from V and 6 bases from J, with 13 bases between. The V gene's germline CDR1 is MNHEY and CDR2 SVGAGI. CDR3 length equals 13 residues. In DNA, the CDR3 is TGTGCCAGCAGTCTACAGGGAGGGGATGGCTACACCTTC. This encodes CASSLQGGDGYTF.

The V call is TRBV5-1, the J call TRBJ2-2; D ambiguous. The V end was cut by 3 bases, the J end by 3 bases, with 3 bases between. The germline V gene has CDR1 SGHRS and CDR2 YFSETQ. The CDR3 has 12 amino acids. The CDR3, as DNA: TGCGCCAGCAGCTACTACACCGGGGAGCTGTTTTTT. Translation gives CASSYYTGELFF.

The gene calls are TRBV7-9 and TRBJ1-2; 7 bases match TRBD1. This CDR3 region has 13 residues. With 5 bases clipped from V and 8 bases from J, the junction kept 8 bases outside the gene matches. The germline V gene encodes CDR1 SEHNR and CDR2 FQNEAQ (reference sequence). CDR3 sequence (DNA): TGTGCCAGCAGCCCGACAGGGTCTAGGGGCTACACCTTC. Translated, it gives CASSPTGSRGYTF.

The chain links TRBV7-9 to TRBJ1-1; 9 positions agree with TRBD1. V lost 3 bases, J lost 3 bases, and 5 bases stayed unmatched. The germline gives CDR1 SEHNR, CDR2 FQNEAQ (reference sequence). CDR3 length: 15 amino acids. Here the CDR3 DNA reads TGTGCCAGCAGCTTGGGACAGGGAGGGTACACTGAAGCTTTCTTT. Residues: CASSLGQGGYTEAFF.

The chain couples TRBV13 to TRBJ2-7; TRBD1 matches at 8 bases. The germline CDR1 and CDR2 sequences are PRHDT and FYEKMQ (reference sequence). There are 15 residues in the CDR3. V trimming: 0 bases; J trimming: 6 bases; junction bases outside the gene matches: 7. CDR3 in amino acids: CASSLGRGPPSEQYF. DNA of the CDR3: TGTGCCAGCAGCTTAGGCAGGGGGCCCCCTTCCGAGCAGTACTTC.

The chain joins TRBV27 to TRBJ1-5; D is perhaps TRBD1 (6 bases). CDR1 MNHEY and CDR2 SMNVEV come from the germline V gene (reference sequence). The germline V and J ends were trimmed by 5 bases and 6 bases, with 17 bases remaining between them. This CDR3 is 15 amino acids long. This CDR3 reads CASSGLRGSGQPQHF. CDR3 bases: TGTGCCAGCAGTGGCTTAAGGGGGTCCGGTCAGCCCCAGCATTTT.

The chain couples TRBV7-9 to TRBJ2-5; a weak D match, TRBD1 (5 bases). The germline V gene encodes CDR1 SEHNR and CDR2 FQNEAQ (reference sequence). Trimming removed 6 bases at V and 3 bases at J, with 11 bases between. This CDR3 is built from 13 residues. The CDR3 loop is CASSWGLEETQYF. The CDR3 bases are TGTGCCAGCAGTTGGGGCCTAGAAGAGACCCAGTACTTC.

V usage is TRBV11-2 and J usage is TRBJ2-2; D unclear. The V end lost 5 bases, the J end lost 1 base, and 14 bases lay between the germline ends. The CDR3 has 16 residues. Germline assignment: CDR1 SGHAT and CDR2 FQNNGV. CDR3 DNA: TGTGCCAGCAGCCCGACGGTCCGAGAGAACACCGGGGAGCTGTTTTTT. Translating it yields CASSPTVRENTGELFF.

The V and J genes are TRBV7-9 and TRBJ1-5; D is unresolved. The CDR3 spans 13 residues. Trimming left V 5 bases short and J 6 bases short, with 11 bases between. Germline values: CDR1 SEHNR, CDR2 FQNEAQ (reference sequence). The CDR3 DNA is TGTGCCAGCAGCCACCAGGCAGGTCAGCCCCAGCATTTT. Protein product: CASSHQAGQPQHF.